The 2 T cell receptor beta chains given below trace back to one sample, sequenced in a study of shared clonotypes between healthy human individuals. Terminally differentiated effector memory CD45RA+ cells were left out of the naive CD8 fraction, which was CD45RO-negative and positively selected for CCR7. The table came from immunoSEQ multiplex PCR; TCRdb's copy has only in-frame clones and leaves some out. The repertoire holds fewer than 1 million clones, 95% to 97% seen once, with approximately 0.2% in the top ten. Material for sequencing was naive CD8+ T cells sorted from blood. Source of these receptors: a man aged 25 to 40 in good health.

The CDR3 coding sequence is TGCAGCGTTTTTCAGGGCTCTGGAAACACCATATATTTT. Protein: CSVFQGSGNTIYF. V is TRBV29-1 and J is TRBJ1-3, with D possibly being TRBD1 (5 bases). Germline values: CDR1 SQVTM, CDR2 ANQGSEA. The CDR3 is made up of 13 amino acids. V was trimmed by 5 bases and J by 0 bases, leaving 8 bases between them. The entire variable domain, with the rest obtained from reference TRBV29-1 and TRBJ1-3, is as follows: SAVISQKPSRDICQRGTSLTIQCQVDSQVTMMFWYRQQPGQSLTLIATANQGSEATYESGFVIDKFPISRPNLTFSTLTVSNMSPEDSSIYLCSVFQGSGNTIYFGEGSWLTVV.

The chain links TRBV5-1 to TRBJ1-1; 7 positions agree with TRBD1. Germline CDR1 reads SGHRS; CDR2 reads YFSETQ. The CDR3 length is 14 residues. V shed 2 bases and J 5 bases; nucleotides not matched to a gene: 6. CDR3 in DNA: TGCGCCAGCAGCTTCGACAGGGTAAATACTGAAGCTTTCTTT. As protein: CASSFDRVNTEAFF. The variable domain in full, completed from reference TRBV5-1 and TRBJ1-1, reads KAGVTQTPRYLIKTRGQQVTLSCSPISGHRSVSWYQQTPGQGLQFLFEYFSETQRNKGNFPGRFSGRQFSNSRSEMNVSTLELGDSALYLCASSFDRVNTEAFFGQGTRLTVV.